The 22 T cell receptor beta chains given below trace back to one sample, sequenced in a study of radiotherapy plus CTLA-4 blockade in lung cancer. Repertoires were generated with immunoSEQ multiplex PCR, while TCRdb's copy carries only in-frame clones and drops some. The sample carries roughly 63,000 clones, about 70% recorded once. The sequencing here drew on peripheral blood, taken from a patient treated with radiotherapy plus ipilimumab. The receptors shown here come from a human donor with non-small cell lung cancer whose response to radiotherapy plus ipilimumab could not be evaluated.

The chain couples TRBV5-1 to TRBJ2-5, with TRBD2 identical over 14 bases. CDR1 is SGHRS, CDR2 YFSETQ, per germline. Germline trimming cut 7 bases from V and 2 bases from J; bases unmatched to any gene: 7. The CDR3 is 16 residues long. CDR3 region: CASWGLAGARQETQYF. The DNA of the CDR3 is TGCGCCAGCTGGGGACTAGCGGGGGCCAGACAAGAGACCCAGTACTTC.

The V call is TRBV30, the J call TRBJ1-5; 7 bases align to TRBD1. V lost 1 base, J lost 7 bases, and 10 bases stayed unmatched. CDR3 size: 15 residues. Germline values: CDR1 GTSNPN, CDR2 SVGIG (reference sequence). The CDR3 protein is CAWSAVEGGRQPQHF. The CDR3, as DNA: TGTGCCTGGAGTGCCGTCGAAGGGGGCCGGCAGCCCCAGCATTTT.

The chain couples TRBV7-9 to TRBJ2-7, with D hard to call. The CDR3 sequence is 13 residues long. The V gene's germline CDR1 is SEHNR and CDR2 FQNEAQ (reference sequence). Trimming stripped 5 bases from V and 0 bases from J, with 8 bases between. DNA of the CDR3: TGTGCCAGCAGCCCCGTTAGCTCCTACGAGCAGTACTTC. Translating it yields CASSPVSSYEQYF.

The chain carries TRBV15 and TRBJ1-3; D possibly corresponds to TRBD1 (5 bases). V was pared by 4 bases and J by 0 bases, with 10 bases between. Germline CDR1 is LNHNV and CDR2 is YYDKDF (reference sequence). This CDR3 has 15 amino acids. The DNA of the CDR3 is TGTGCCACCAGCATGGACATCCCCTCTGGAAACACCATATATTTT. This encodes CATSMDIPSGNTIYF.

The genes are TRBV5-6 and TRBJ2-4, with D tentatively TRBD1 (6 bases). Trimming left V 4 bases short and J 11 bases short, with 19 bases between. This CDR3 region has 14 residues. Looked up from germline, CDR1 is SGHDT and CDR2 is YYEEEE. CDR3 coding DNA: TGTGCCAGCAGCCCCGACAGGACCCCTTGGGTTCAGTACTTC. It encodes CASSPDRTPWVQYF.

The chain links TRBV11-2 to TRBJ1-1; D is unresolved. Trimming shortened V by 2 bases and J by 3 bases, and 7 bases separated the two germline ends. The CDR3 totals 13 residues. CDR1 is SGHAT, CDR2 FQNNGV, per germline. The CDR3 here is CASSLFRDTEAFF. For the CDR3, the DNA is TGTGCCAGCAGCTTATTTCGGGACACTGAAGCTTTCTTT.

J is TRBJ2-1 and V is TRBV9; 11 bases agree with TRBD2. The germline CDR1 and CDR2 sequences are SGDLS and YYNGEE. The CDR3 contains 17 residues. The V gene end was trimmed by 0 bases and the J gene end by 3 bases; junction bases not matched to a gene: 5. The CDR3 nucleotides read TGTGCCAGCAGCGTAGCTCGCACTAGCGGGGGCTACAATGAGCAGTTCTTC. Translated: CASSVARTSGGYNEQFF.

The V call is TRBV6-6, the J call TRBJ1-6; possibly TRBD1 for D (5 bases). The CDR3 runs to 14 residues. Trimming removed 6 bases from V and 5 bases from J, with 11 bases in between. CDR1 and CDR2 from the germline V gene are MNHNY and SVGAGI (reference sequence). CDR3 sequence reads: CASSSDTNNSPLHF. The CDR3 DNA follows: TGTGCCAGCAGCTCGGACACAAATAATTCACCCCTCCACTTT.

The gene calls are TRBV7-2 and TRBJ2-5; D remains ambiguous. V lost 5 bases, J lost 2 bases, and 15 bases lay in between. The CDR3 totals 15 residues. Germline V gene lookup returns CDR1 SGHTA and CDR2 FQGNSA. In DNA form, the CDR3 reads TGTGCCAGCAGCCCGTGGGCCTCCCCACAAGAGACCCAGTACTTC. This sequence encodes CASSPWASPQETQYF.

J is TRBJ1-1 and V is TRBV7-8; D possibly corresponds to TRBD1 (5 bases). Germline assignment: CDR1 SGHVS and CDR2 FQNEAQ. This CDR3 comprises 13 residues. V dropped 6 bases and J dropped 0 bases, with 8 bases sitting between them. CDR3 DNA: TGTGCCAGCAGTCGGGGGATGAACACTGAAGCTTTCTTT. This encodes CASSRGMNTEAFF. Looking up the rest from reference TRBV7-8 and TRBJ1-1 gives the full variable domain: GAGVSQSPRYKVAKRGQDVALRCDPISGHVSLFWYQQALGQGPEFLTYFQNEAQLDKSGLPSDRFFAERPEGSVSTLKIQRTQQEDSAVYLCASSRGMNTEAFFGQGTRLTVV.

The chain uses TRBV11-2 and TRBJ1-5, with D possibly TRBD1 on 5 matching bases. This CDR3 has 16 residues. Germline CDR1 SGHAT, CDR2 FQNNGV. Between the trimmed V and J ends, which lost 5 bases and 0 bases, there was a span of 14 bases. The CDR3 reads CASSLGQGHSNQPQHF. In DNA form, the CDR3 reads TGTGCCAGCAGCCTGGGTCAGGGTCATAGCAATCAGCCCCAGCATTTT.

This clone was seen only a few times. A junction end diverges from the germline sequence, so it may reflect a read error. The chain employs TRBV4-1 and TRBJ1-5; 7 bases line up with TRBD1. Germline values: CDR1 MGHRA, CDR2 YSYEKL. CDR3 length equals 15 residues. CDR3 protein: CASSQTGSSNQPQHF. As DNA, the CDR3 is TGTGCCAGCAGCCAGACAGGGAGTAGCAATCAGCCCCAGCATTTT.

This clone was recorded once. The chain uses TRBV6-6 and TRBJ1-1; a weak D match, TRBD1 (6 bases). The CDR3 loop spans 15 amino acids. Germline CDR1 MNHNY, CDR2 SVGAGI (reference sequence). Trimming took 2 bases from V and 3 from J, leaving 13 bases between them. This chain's CDR3 is CASSYPIGGDTEAFF. The CDR3 DNA is TGTGCCAGCAGTTACCCCATAGGGGGGGACACTGAAGCTTTCTTT.

This clone was recorded a few times. The rearrangement uses TRBV2 and TRBJ2-7; D may be TRBD1 (6 bases). CDR1 is SNHLY, CDR2 FYNNEI, per germline. The V gene lost 6 bases and the J gene lost 6 bases, with 15 bases spanning the gap. The CDR3 spans 13 residues. The CDR3 here is CASSSGQLTEQYF. The CDR3 DNA reads as TGTGCCAGCAGCTCCGGACAGTTGACCGAGCAGTACTTC. Complete variable domain (other parts from reference TRBV2 and TRBJ2-7): EPEVTQTPSHQVTQMGQEVILRCVPISNHLYFYWYRQILGQKVEFLVSFYNNEISEKSEIFDDQFSVERPDGSNFTLKIRSTKLEDSAMYFCASSSGQLTEQYFGPGTRLTVT.

The rearrangement uses TRBV7-6 and TRBJ2-1; 7 bases map to TRBD1. The CDR3 covers 15 residues. After removal of 0 bases from V and 8 bases from J, the junction contained 7 bases not matched to a gene. Germline CDR1 is SGHVS and CDR2 is FNYEAQ. CDR3 protein: CASSLAGTGDDEQFF. The DNA for the CDR3 is TGTGCCAGCAGCTTAGCCGGAACAGGGGACGATGAGCAGTTCTTC.

This clone was seen a handful of times. This chain joins TRBV5-6 and TRBJ2-3, with TRBD2 matching over 12 bases. The CDR3 extends over 16 amino acids. CDR1 and CDR2 from the germline V gene are SGHDT and YYEEEE. V lost 0 bases, J lost 5 bases, and 4 bases stayed unmatched. DNA of the CDR3: TGTGCCAGCAGCTTGGGGGCTAGCGGGGGGGAAGATACGCAGTATTTT. It specifies CASSLGASGGEDTQYF.

This clone was counted only a few times. V and J are TRBV23-1 and TRBJ2-7, with 7 bases aligning to TRBD1. Being an ORF, TRBV23-1 has a function that is uncertain. The ends lost 0 bases at V and 0 bases at J; junction bases unmatched: 2. This CDR3 contains 15 residues. The CDR3, as DNA: TGCGCCAGCAGTCAATCGGGGACAGTCTCCTACGAGCAGTACTTC. Its translation: CASSQSGTVSYEQYF.

DNA of the CDR3: TGTGCCTGGAGCCGTCACTACGAGCAGTACTTC. Amino acids: CAWSRHYEQYF. The rearrangement uses TRBV30 and TRBJ2-5; D call uncertain. The J call may be wrong; the DNA end is better matched by TRBJ2-7. Germline CDR1 and CDR2: GTSNPN and SVGIG (reference sequence). This CDR3 is built from 11 residues.

The rearrangement uses TRBV2 and TRBJ1-1, with a possible D match to TRBD1 (6 bases). This CDR3 has 14 amino acids. V lost 7 bases to trimming and J lost 8 bases, with 20 bases between them. Germline values: CDR1 SNHLY, CDR2 FYNNEI. CDR3 amino acids: CASNQEGVLREAFF. CDR3 nucleotide sequence: TGTGCCAGCAACCAAGAGGGGGTACTAAGGGAAGCTTTCTTT.

The rearrangement uses TRBV4-3 and TRBJ1-1; D is perhaps TRBD1 (5 bases). The ends were cut back, 8 bases at V and 5 bases at J, with 6 bases in the middle. This CDR3 spans 10 amino acids. Germline-derived CDR1 and CDR2 are LGHNA and YSLEER. CDR3 DNA: TGCGCCAGCGGGACTACTGAAGCTTTCTTT. Translating gives CASGTTEAFF.

V gene TRBV10-3 combines with J gene TRBJ2-5; 10 bases line up with TRBD2. V lost 6 bases to trimming and J lost 1 base; unmatched junction nucleotides: 2. Per germline, CDR1 ENHRY and CDR2 SYGVKD. This CDR3 is 14 amino acids long. The CDR3 here is CAIRSSGGQETQYF. The CDR3 bases are TGTGCCATCAGGTCTAGCGGGGGCCAAGAGACCCAGTACTTC.

The chain links TRBV9 to TRBJ2-2; 8 bases agree with TRBD2. CDR3 length: 14 amino acids. The V and J ends lost 5 bases and 6 bases, in that order; junction bases with no gene match: 6. Germline V gives CDR1 SGDLS, CDR2 YYNGEE. CDR3 sequence: CASRTREGAGELFF. In DNA, the CDR3 is TGTGCCAGCAGGACACGGGAGGGGGCCGGGGAGCTGTTTTTT.